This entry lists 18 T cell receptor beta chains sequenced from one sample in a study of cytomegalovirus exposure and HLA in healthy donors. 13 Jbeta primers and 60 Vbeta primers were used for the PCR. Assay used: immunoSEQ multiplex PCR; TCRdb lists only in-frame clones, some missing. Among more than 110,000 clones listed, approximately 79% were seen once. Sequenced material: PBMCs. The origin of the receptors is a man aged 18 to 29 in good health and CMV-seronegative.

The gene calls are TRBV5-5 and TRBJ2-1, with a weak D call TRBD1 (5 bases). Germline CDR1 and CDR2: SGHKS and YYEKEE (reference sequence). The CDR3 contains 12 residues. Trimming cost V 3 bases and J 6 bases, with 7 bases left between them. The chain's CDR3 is CASSSDSNEQFF. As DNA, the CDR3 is TGTGCCAGCAGCTCCGACAGCAATGAGCAGTTCTTC.

CDR3 DNA sequence: TGTGCCAGCAGCCCTACAGGGAGGGTCTATGGCTACACCTTC. It encodes CASSPTGRVYGYTF. The chain links TRBV7-2 to TRBJ1-2, with a weak D call TRBD1 (6 bases). Germline values: CDR1 SGHTA, CDR2 FQGNSA. Trimming took 5 bases from V and 4 from J, leaving 14 bases between them. The CDR3 is made up of 14 amino acids. The full variable domain, rest sourced from reference TRBV7-2 and TRBJ1-2, is GAGVSQSPSNKVTEKGKDVELRCDPISGHTALYWYRQSLGQGLEFLIYFQGNSAPDKSGLPSDRFSAERTGGSVSTLTIQRTQQEDSAVYLCASSPTGRVYGYTFGSGTRLTVV.

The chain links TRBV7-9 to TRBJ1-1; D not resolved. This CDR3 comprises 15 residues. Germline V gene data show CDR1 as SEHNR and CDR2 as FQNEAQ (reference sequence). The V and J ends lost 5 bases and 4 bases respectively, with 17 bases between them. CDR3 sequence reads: CASSPANFEGTEAFF. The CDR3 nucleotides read TGTGCCAGCAGCCCAGCCAATTTCGAGGGCACTGAAGCTTTCTTT.

CDR3 coding DNA: TGTGCCAGCAGCTTAGGGGGGCGCACCAATCAGCCCCAGCATTTT. Residues: CASSLGGRTNQPQHF. This chain links TRBV7-2 with TRBJ1-5; a possible D gene is TRBD1 (6 bases). CDR3 length: 15 residues. Germline values: CDR1 SGHTA, CDR2 FQGNSA. The V end was cut by 1 base, the J end by 3 bases, with 10 bases between. Variable domain in full (rest from reference TRBV7-2 and TRBJ1-5): GAGVSQSPSNKVTEKGKDVELRCDPISGHTALYWYRQSLGQGLEFLIYFQGNSAPDKSGLPSDRFSAERTGGSVSTLTIQRTQQEDSAVYLCASSLGGRTNQPQHFGDGTRLSIL.

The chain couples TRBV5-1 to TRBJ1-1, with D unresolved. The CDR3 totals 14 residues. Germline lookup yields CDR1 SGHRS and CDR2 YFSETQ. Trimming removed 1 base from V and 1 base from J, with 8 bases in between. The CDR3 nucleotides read TGCGCCAGCAGCTTGTTACGGGGGAACACTGAAGCTTTCTTT. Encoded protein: CASSLLRGNTEAFF.

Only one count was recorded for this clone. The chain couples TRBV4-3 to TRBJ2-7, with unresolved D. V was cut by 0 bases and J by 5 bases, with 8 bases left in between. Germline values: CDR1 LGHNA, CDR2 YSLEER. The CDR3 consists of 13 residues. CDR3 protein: CASSQEIRDEQYF. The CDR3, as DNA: TGCGCCAGCAGCCAAGAAATCCGGGACGAGCAGTACTTC.

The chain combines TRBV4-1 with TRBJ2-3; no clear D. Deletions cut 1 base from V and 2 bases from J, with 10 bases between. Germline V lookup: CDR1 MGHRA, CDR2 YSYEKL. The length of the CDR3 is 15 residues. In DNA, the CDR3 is TGCGCCAGCAGCCAAGGGCTCCAGGACACAGATACGCAGTATTTT. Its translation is CASSQGLQDTDTQYF.

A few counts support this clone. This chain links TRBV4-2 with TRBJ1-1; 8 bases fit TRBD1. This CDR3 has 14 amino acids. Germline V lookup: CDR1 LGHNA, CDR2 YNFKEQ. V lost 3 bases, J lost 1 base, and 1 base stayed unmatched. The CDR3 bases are TGTGCCAGCAGCCATGGACAGGGGAACACTGAAGCTTTCTTT. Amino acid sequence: CASSHGQGNTEAFF.

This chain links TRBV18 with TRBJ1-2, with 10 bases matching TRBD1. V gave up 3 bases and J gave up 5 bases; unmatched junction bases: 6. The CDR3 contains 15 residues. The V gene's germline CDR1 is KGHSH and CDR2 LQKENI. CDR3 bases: TGTGCCAGCTCACCCACGGACAGGGGGAAGTATGGCTACACCTTC. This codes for CASSPTDRGKYGYTF.

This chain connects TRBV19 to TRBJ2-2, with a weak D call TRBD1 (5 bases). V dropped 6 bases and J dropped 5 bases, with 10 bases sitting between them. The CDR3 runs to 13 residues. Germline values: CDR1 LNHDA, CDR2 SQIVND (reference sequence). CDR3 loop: CASSRVTTGELFF. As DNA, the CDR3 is TGTGCCAGTAGCAGGGTAACAACCGGGGAGCTGTTTTTT.

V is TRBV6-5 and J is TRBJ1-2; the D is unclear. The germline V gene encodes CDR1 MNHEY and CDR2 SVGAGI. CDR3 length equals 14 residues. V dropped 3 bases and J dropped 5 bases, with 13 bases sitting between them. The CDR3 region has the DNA TGTGCCAGCAGTTATGGCCTACTATGGTATGGCTACACCTTC. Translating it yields CASSYGLLWYGYTF.

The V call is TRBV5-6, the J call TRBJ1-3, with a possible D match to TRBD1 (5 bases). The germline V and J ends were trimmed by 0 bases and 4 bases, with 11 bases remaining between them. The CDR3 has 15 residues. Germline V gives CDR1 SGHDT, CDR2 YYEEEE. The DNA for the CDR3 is TGTGCCAGCAGCTTGGCCGGGGGATCCGGAAACACCATATATTTT. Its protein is CASSLAGGSGNTIYF. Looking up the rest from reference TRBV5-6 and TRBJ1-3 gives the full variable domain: DAGVTQSPTHLIKTRGQQVTLRCSPKSGHDTVSWYQQALGQGPQFIFQYYEEEERQRGNFPDRFSGHQFPNYSSELNVNALLLGDSALYLCASSLAGGSGNTIYFGEGSWLTVV.

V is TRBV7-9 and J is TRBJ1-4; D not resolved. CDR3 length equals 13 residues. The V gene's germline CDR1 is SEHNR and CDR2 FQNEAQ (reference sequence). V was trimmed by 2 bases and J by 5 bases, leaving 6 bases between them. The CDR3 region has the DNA TGTGCCAGCAGCTTAAACAGAAATGAAAAACTGTTTTTT. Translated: CASSLNRNEKLFF.

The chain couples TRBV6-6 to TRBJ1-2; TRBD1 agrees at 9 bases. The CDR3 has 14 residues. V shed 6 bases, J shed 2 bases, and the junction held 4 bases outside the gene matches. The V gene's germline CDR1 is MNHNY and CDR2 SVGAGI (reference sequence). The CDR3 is CASRKGQGNYGYTF. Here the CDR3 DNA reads TGTGCCAGCAGGAAGGGACAGGGAAACTATGGCTACACCTTC.

The CDR3 loop reads CASSYGQGVGTDTQYF. The CDR3 region has the DNA TGTGCCAGCAGTTACGGACAGGGGGTAGGAACAGATACGCAGTATTTT. The J gene is TRBJ2-3, the V gene TRBV7-6; TRBD1 matches 10 bases. CDR1 SGHVS and CDR2 FNYEAQ come from the germline V gene. There are 16 residues in the CDR3. Trimming removed 6 bases from V and 3 bases from J; junction bases left unmatched: 9.

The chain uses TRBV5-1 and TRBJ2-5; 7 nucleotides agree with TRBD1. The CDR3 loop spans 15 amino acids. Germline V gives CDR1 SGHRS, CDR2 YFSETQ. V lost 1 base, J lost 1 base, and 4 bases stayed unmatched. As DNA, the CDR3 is TGCGCCAGCAGCTTGCAGGGGGACCTCCAAGAGACCCAGTACTTC. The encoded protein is CASSLQGDLQETQYF.

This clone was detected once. The chain's CDR3 is CASSPGRGQEGYEQYF. CDR3 in DNA: TGTGCCAGCAGCCCCGGAAGGGGGCAAGAGGGCTACGAGCAGTACTTC. This chain links TRBV13 with TRBJ2-5, with TRBD1 identical over 7 bases. The J call may be faulty, since TRBJ2-7 better matches the DNA end. Germline V lookup: CDR1 PRHDT, CDR2 FYEKMQ (reference sequence). This CDR3 contains 16 residues.

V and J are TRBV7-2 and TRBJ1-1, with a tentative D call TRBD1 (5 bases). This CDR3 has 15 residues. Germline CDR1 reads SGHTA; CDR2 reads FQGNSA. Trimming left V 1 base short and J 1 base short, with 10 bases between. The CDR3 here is CASSLVRTKNTEAFF. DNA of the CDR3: TGTGCCAGCAGCTTAGTGCGGACAAAGAACACTGAAGCTTTCTTT.